Included here is one T cell receptor beta chain sequence, with context. Its target is unknown. The sample originates from a study of T cell clones after liver transplantation. Study details: In this trial, immunosuppression withdrawal was attempted within 2 years of liver transplant. As an antigen-independent comparator, third-party-reactive TCRbeta sequences came from pre-transplant mixed lymphocyte reactions. Three of eight recipients were HCV-positive; others had non-autoimmune, non-viral indications. General study results and limits: In most of the 8 subjects, circulating graft-donor-reactive CD4 TCRbeta sequences fell significantly after transplant.

Some clones are missing from TCRdb's copy, which holds only in-frame ones; the method was immunoSEQ multiplex PCR. The data hold some 34,000 clones, with more than 90% observed a single time. Germline V gene data show CDR1 as SGHRS and CDR2 as YFSETQ. The V end lost 5 bases, the J end lost 3 bases, and 14 bases lay between the germline ends. The CDR3 has 14 residues. This specimen was CD8+ T cells from blood, taken 12 months after liver transplant. J is TRBJ2-5 and V is TRBV5-1; a weak D match, TRBD1 (5 bases). This TCR came from a human patient who received a liver transplant. Some T cells may have come from the graft donor. DNA of the CDR3: TGCGCCAGCAGTCCCCTCGCAGGGAAAGAGACCCAGTACTTC. It translates to CASSPLAGKETQYF.